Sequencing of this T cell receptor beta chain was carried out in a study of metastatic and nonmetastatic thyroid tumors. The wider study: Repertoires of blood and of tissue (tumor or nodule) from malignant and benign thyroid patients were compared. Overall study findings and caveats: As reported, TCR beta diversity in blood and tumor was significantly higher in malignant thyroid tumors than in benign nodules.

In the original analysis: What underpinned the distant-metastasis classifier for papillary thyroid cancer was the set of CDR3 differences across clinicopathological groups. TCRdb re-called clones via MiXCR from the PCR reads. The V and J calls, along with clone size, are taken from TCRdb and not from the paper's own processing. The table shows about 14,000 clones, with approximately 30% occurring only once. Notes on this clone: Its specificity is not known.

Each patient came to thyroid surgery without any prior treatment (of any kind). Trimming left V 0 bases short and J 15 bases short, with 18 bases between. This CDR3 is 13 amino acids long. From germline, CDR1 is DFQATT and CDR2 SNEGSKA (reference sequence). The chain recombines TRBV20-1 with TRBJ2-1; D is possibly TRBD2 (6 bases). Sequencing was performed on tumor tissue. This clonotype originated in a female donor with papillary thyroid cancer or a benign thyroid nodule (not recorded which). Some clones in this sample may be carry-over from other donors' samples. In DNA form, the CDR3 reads TGCAGTGCTAGAGAATTCTCTCCGGGAGAGGTGTTCTTC. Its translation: CSAREFSPGEVFF.